This entry is about one T cell receptor (beta chain). The sample comes from a study of Ad26.COV2.S vaccination and SARS-CoV-2 variants. Assay: immunoSEQ multiplex PCR; the TCRdb copy retains only in-frame clones and omits some. This table holds 350,000 to 500,000 clones, about 90% found once. The treatment is: about 20 received Ad26.COV2.S at low or high dose, single or two shots; roughly five received placebo; per-sample allocation not given. Vaccine and placebo recipients were sampled on day 63 after the first injection. Germline loops: CDR1 SGHVT, CDR2 SQSDAQ. This CDR3 spans 11 amino acids. The V gene lost 8 bases and the J gene lost 6 bases, with 8 bases spanning the gap.

The chain links TRBV7-4 to TRBJ1-5, with D uncertain. The specimen was peripheral blood, collected in a trial of Ad26.COV2.S vaccine versus placebo. This receptor was identified in a person between 18 and 65 years old who received the Ad26.COV2.S COVID-19 vaccine or a placebo. CDR3 DNA: TGTGCCAGCCCGGGTGGTCAGCCCCAGCATTTT. Translating it yields CASPGGQPQHF.